Each of the 24 T cell receptor beta chains below was sequenced from the same sample in a study of blood T cells in healthy people across ages. Using a J-beta primer mix together with a sample-barcoded 5' primer, a second PCR was run for roughly 7 to 12 cycles. MiXCR, run by TCRdb on the 5' RACE reads, gives a single entry per CDR3 protein. This table has about 1.8 million distinct CDR3 sequences, around half appearing once. The sample consisted of blood. Source of these receptors: a woman in her 40s in good health.

This clonotype appeared a few times. The rearrangement uses TRBV6-2 or TRBV6-3 and TRBJ2-6; D perhaps matches TRBD2 (5 bases). From germline, CDR1 is MNHEY and CDR2 SVGEGT. V was trimmed by 6 bases and J by 0 bases, leaving 12 bases between them. CDR3 size: 16 residues. The CDR3 DNA follows: TGTGCCAGCAGCCCTAGCCTCTACTCTGGGGCCAACGTCCTGACTTTC. As protein: CASSPSLYSGANVLTF.

This chain uses TRBV20-1 with TRBJ2-1, with 8 bases fitting TRBD2. The CDR3 loop spans 12 amino acids. V lost 3 bases to trimming and J lost 9 bases; unmatched junction nucleotides: 4. Germline-derived CDR1 and CDR2 are DFQATT and SNEGSKA (reference sequence). CDR3 sequence: CSASGGDGEQFF. The CDR3, as DNA: TGCAGTGCTAGCGGGGGGGATGGTGAGCAGTTCTTC.

This chain joins TRBV4-2 and TRBJ2-5, with 12 bases identical to TRBD2. CDR1 is LGHNA, CDR2 YNFKEQ, per germline. CDR3 length equals 16 residues. V trimming: 3 bases; J trimming: 1 base; junction bases outside the gene matches: 3. The CDR3 reads CASSHSSGGGQETQYF. DNA for the CDR3: TGTGCCAGCAGCCACTCTAGCGGGGGGGGCCAAGAGACCCAGTACTTC.

The rearrangement uses TRBV6-2 or TRBV6-3 and TRBJ2-5, with D unresolved. V lost 6 bases and J 11 bases, leaving 10 bases between the germline ends. There are 10 residues in the CDR3. Germline CDR1 and CDR2: MNHEY and SVGEGT. In DNA form, the CDR3 reads TGTGCCAGCAGACGAGAGGTGCAGTACTTC. It translates to CASRREVQYF.

The J gene is TRBJ2-3, the V gene TRBV9; D unresolved. The ends were cut back, 3 bases at V and 12 bases at J, with 14 bases in the middle. Germline loops: CDR1 SGDLS, CDR2 YYNGEE. This CDR3 has 12 residues. CDR3 bases: TGTGCCAGCAGCGCCGACCCCCCTTCACAGTATTTT. Its translation: CASSADPPSQYF.

The V gene is TRBV7-2, the J gene TRBJ2-1; D is possibly TRBD1 or TRBD2 (5 bases each). Gene TRBJ2-7 matches the end of the DNA better, so the J call may be wrong. CDR1 SGHTA and CDR2 FQGNSA come from the germline V gene. This CDR3 is 14 amino acids long. The DNA for the CDR3 is TGTGCCAGCAGCTTGTGGGGGTCCTACAATGAGCAGTACTTC. Protein sequence: CASSLWGSYNEQYF.

Concerning this clonotype itself: Just one base apart from a much larger clone, this may be a read error. The rearrangement links TRBV7-2 to TRBJ2-1; a weak D match, TRBD2 (6 bases). The end of the DNA aligns better with TRBJ2-7, so the J call may be wrong. CDR3 length: 14 residues. In germline, CDR1 is SGHTA, CDR2 FQGNSA. The CDR3 spells CASSSRGSYNEQYF. CDR3 in DNA: TGTGCCAGCAGTTCGCGGGGCTCCTACAATGAGCAGTACTTC.

The CDR3 DNA sequence: TGTGCCAGCATTGCCAGGGGAAGGATAGGAGTCAATGAGCAGTACTTC. This gives the protein CASIARGRIGVNEQYF. The chain recombines TRBV6-2 or TRBV6-3 with TRBJ2-7; TRBD1 might be the D (6 bases). This CDR3 is 16 amino acids long. Germline V CDR1 and CDR2: MNHEY, SVGEGT. V was cut by 7 bases and J by 7 bases, with 26 bases left in between.

This sequence joins TRBV12-3 or TRBV12-4 and TRBJ2-4; D possibly corresponds to TRBD2 (7 bases). Trimming removed 8 bases from V and 6 bases from J, with 20 bases in between. This CDR3 has 15 amino acids. CDR3 loop: CASVSAGARGNIQYF. The CDR3 DNA sequence: TGTGCCAGCGTCTCGGCGGGGGCCCGGGGAAACATTCAGTACTTC.

The chain is built from TRBV7-2 and TRBJ2-1; 10 positions match TRBD2. The CDR3 runs 18 residues. After removal of 2 bases from V and 1 base from J, the junction contained 8 bases not matched to a gene. Germline CDR1 is SGHTA and CDR2 is FQGNSA. CDR3 protein: CASSLLAGGSGSYNEQFF. The CDR3 DNA follows: TGTGCCAGCAGCTTATTAGCGGGGGGTTCGGGATCCTACAATGAGCAGTTCTTC.

The V call is TRBV9, the J call TRBJ1-6; D is uncertain. This CDR3 is 15 amino acids long. Trimming cost V 0 bases and J 6 bases, with 10 bases left between them. Germline CDR1 is SGDLS and CDR2 is YYNGEE. The CDR3 reads CASSVAPGSNSPLHF. CDR3 sequence (DNA): TGTGCCAGCAGCGTAGCGCCGGGAAGTAATTCACCCCTCCACTTT.

The rearrangement links TRBV5-1 to TRBJ2-5, with a possible D match to TRBD1 (6 bases). With 0 bases removed from V and 4 bases from J, the gap between germline ends came to 13 bases. Germline CDR1 and CDR2: SGHRS and YFSETQ. The CDR3 loop spans 15 amino acids. In DNA form, the CDR3 reads TGCGCCAGCAGCTTGGACCTCGTCAGGGGAGAGACCCAGTACTTC. Translating gives CASSLDLVRGETQYF.

This clonotype was observed a few times. The CDR3 protein is CSASLWASGSTDTQYF. For the CDR3, the DNA is TGCAGTGCTAGTCTGTGGGCTAGCGGAAGCACAGATACGCAGTATTTT. This rearrangement joins TRBV20-1 to TRBJ2-3, with 7 bases fitting TRBD2. Germline V gives CDR1 DFQATT, CDR2 SNEGSKA (reference sequence). CDR3 length: 16 residues. Trimming at V came to 3 bases and at J to 0 bases, leaving 9 bases not matched to a gene.

A few counts support this clonotype. The chain carries TRBV6-1 and TRBJ2-5; D call uncertain. This CDR3 is 14 amino acids long. V lost 1 base and J 5 bases, leaving 11 bases between the germline ends. The V gene's germline CDR1 is MNHNS and CDR2 SASEGT. The DNA of the CDR3 is TGTGCCAGCAGTGAAGGGATGGACCGGGAGACCCAGTACTTC. This gives the protein CASSEGMDRETQYF.

This clonotype was detected only once. The V call is TRBV6-2 or TRBV6-3, the J call TRBJ2-3, with a possible D match to TRBD2 (6 bases). Germline lookup yields CDR1 MNHEY and CDR2 SVGEGT. CDR3 length equals 15 residues. The V end was cut by 8 bases, the J end by 1 base, with 16 bases between. The CDR3 sequence: CASAPASERTDTQYF. DNA of the CDR3: TGTGCCAGCGCCCCGGCTAGCGAACGCACAGATACGCAGTATTTT.

This clonotype has only a few counts. CDR3 in DNA: TGCAGTGCTAGAGATTTGGGGTCCGGCTACACCTTC. Translation gives CSARDLGSGYTF. The V and J genes are TRBV20-1 and TRBJ1-2; D gene uncertain. CDR3 length: 12 residues. Germline lookup yields CDR1 DFQATT and CDR2 SNEGSKA (reference sequence). Between the trimmed V and J ends, which lost 0 bases and 8 bases, there was a span of 10 bases.

The rearrangement joins TRBV4-2 to TRBJ2-6; 8 bases map to TRBD1. V lost 2 bases and J lost 0; bases outside the gene matches: 9. Germline V gene data show CDR1 as LGHNA and CDR2 as YNFKEQ. This CDR3 contains 19 residues. The CDR3 nucleotides read TGTGCCAGCAGCCAACGGACAGGGTCGATCGCCTCTGGGGCCAACGTCCTGACTTTC. It yields the protein CASSQRTGSIASGANVLTF.

The chain recombines TRBV7-2 with TRBJ2-5; 7 bases fit TRBD2. This CDR3 contains 16 residues. The germline gives CDR1 SGHTA, CDR2 FQGNSA. J lost 1 base, V lost 5 bases, and 10 bases had no gene match. The CDR3 sequence: CASSLAPGGGQETQYF. Here the CDR3 DNA reads TGTGCCAGCAGCCTGGCCCCTGGGGGGGGCCAAGAGACCCAGTACTTC. Variable domain in full (rest from reference TRBV7-2 and TRBJ2-5): GAGVSQSPSNKVTEKGKDVELRCDPISGHTALYWYRQSLGQGLEFLIYFQGNSAPDKSGLPSDRFSAERTGGSVSTLTIQRTQQEDSAVYLCASSLAPGGGQETQYFGPGTRLLVL.

Notes on this clonotype: One end of the junction is discordant with germline, which a read error may explain. The V call is TRBV28, the J call TRBJ1-4; 9 positions match TRBD1. Germline CDR1 and CDR2: MDHEN and SYDVKM. The CDR3 extends over 15 amino acids. The CDR3 sequence is CASSSGTGRDEKLFF. The CDR3, as DNA: TGTGCTAGCAGTTCTGGGACAGGGCGGGATGAAAAACTGTTTTTT.

V is TRBV28 and J is TRBJ2-4; unclear D gene. Matching the DNA end better, TRBJ2-5 makes the J call doubtful. This CDR3 is built from 15 residues. From germline, CDR1 is MDHEN and CDR2 SYDVKM. CDR3 DNA: TGTGCCAGCAGTTACACTGTAGCTCGCCAAGAGACCCAGTACTTC. Protein product: CASSYTVARQETQYF.

A few counts support this clonotype. The rearrangement uses TRBV6-1 and TRBJ2-4; the match to TRBD2 covers 11 bases. CDR3 length: 17 amino acids. Germline V gives CDR1 MNHNS, CDR2 SASEGT. The J segment lost 0 bases and the V segment lost 6 bases, leaving 7 bases of the junction unmatched. Here the CDR3 reads CASSPGTSGIAKNIQYF. For the CDR3, the DNA is TGTGCCAGCAGCCCCGGGACTAGCGGCATAGCCAAAAACATTCAGTACTTC.

In regard to this clonotype: A much larger clonotype is one base distant, so this may be a read error. The chain couples TRBV6-6 to TRBJ2-4; 7 bases line up with TRBD2. The end of the DNA aligns better with TRBJ2-7, so the J call may be wrong. Germline-derived CDR1 and CDR2 are MNHNY and SVGAGI (reference sequence). The CDR3 extends over 14 amino acids. The CDR3 is CASSYSSGTYEQYF. CDR3 in DNA: TGTGCCAGCAGTTACTCGAGCGGGACCTACGAGCAGTACTTC.

This clonotype appeared a single time. This chain joins TRBV5-1 and TRBJ2-1, with TRBD1 as a possible D gene (6 bases). V was trimmed by 5 bases and J by 10 bases, leaving 13 bases between them. CDR3 length: 12 amino acids. Per germline, CDR1 SGHRS and CDR2 YFSETQ. The CDR3 nucleotides read TGCGCCAGCAGAACATACAGGGCGGAGCAGTTCTTC. Translated, it gives CASRTYRAEQFF.

J is TRBJ2-3 and V is TRBV4-2, with a tentative D call TRBD2 (6 bases). The ends were cut back, 0 bases at V and 2 bases at J, with 15 bases in the middle. From germline, CDR1 is LGHNA and CDR2 YNFKEQ. The CDR3 length is 17 residues. The CDR3 region has the DNA TGTGCCAGCAGCCAAGAACCAGCGGGTGAAATCACAGATACGCAGTATTTT. It is translated as CASSQEPAGEITDTQYF.